Below are 6 T cell receptor beta chains sequenced from a single sample in a study of CD8 T cells in ankylosing spondylitis. A single record per CDR3 protein comes from TCRdb applying MiXCR to the 5' RACE reads. The sample lists approximately 300,000 distinct CDR3 sequences; around 20% were seen once. Sequencing was carried out using blood, either unsorted or a sorted T cell fraction (not recorded which). The receptor set was obtained from a male donor with ankylosing spondylitis or in good health (not recorded which).

This rearrangement joins TRBV28 to TRBJ1-5; 8 nucleotides agree with TRBD1. CDR1 MDHEN and CDR2 SYDVKM come from the germline V gene. Germline trimming cut 6 bases from V and 0 bases from J; bases unmatched to any gene: 10. CDR3 size: 17 residues. CDR3 sequence: CASSPGTGQNSNQPQHF. DNA of the CDR3: TGTGCCAGCAGCCCCGGGACAGGTCAAAATAGCAATCAGCCCCAGCATTTT.

This clonotype was observed at least ten times. The DNA of the CDR3 is TGTGCCAGCAGTTTAACAACCCGGCAGGTTGGCGGGGGGTCGGCAGATACGCAGTATTTT. Amino acid sequence: CASSLTTRQVGGGSADTQYF. The chain carries TRBV12-3 or TRBV12-4 and TRBJ2-3; the match to TRBD2 covers 8 bases. J lost 4 bases, V lost 2 bases, and 20 bases had no gene match. The CDR3 sequence is 20 residues long.

The table lists this clonotype with a few counts. V usage is TRBV19 and J usage is TRBJ1-1; D possibly corresponds to TRBD1 (6 bases). Trimming took 4 bases from V and 10 from J, leaving 13 bases between them. Per germline, CDR1 LNHDA and CDR2 SQIVND (reference sequence). The CDR3 is 12 amino acids. The CDR3 protein is CASSKEGGRAFF. In DNA, the CDR3 is TGTGCCAGTAGTAAGGAAGGGGGGAGAGCTTTCTTT.

This rearrangement joins TRBV29-1 to TRBJ2-3, with D possibly called TRBD1 or TRBD2 (5 bases each). The length of the CDR3 is 14 residues. CDR1 is SQVTM, CDR2 ANQGSEA, per germline. Deletions cut 6 bases from V and 1 base from J, with 14 bases between. CDR3 nucleotides: TGCAGCGTACGGAGGTTGGGGGGCACAGATACGCAGTATTTT. It yields the protein CSVRRLGGTDTQYF.

This clonotype was seen ten or more times. Compared with germline, one end of the junction differs, possibly owing to a read error. The chain combines TRBV5-1 with TRBJ2-2, with D perhaps TRBD2 (5 bases). Germline CDR1 and CDR2: SGHRS and YFSETQ. The CDR3 contains 15 residues. The CDR3 coding sequence is TGTGCCAGCAGCTTGGTTGGAGGGAACACCGGGGAGCTGTTTTTT. It translates to CASSLVGGNTGELFF.

This sequence joins TRBV5-1 and TRBJ2-7, with TRBD2 as a possible D gene (6 bases). The CDR3 sequence is 15 residues long. Deletions cut 1 base from V and 11 bases from J, with 22 bases between. Germline CDR1 reads SGHRS; CDR2 reads YFSETQ. CDR3 coding DNA: TGCGCCAGCAGCTTGCCACCGGACTACTCGCTTTTGGAGTACGTC. Protein product: CASSLPPDYSLLEYV.